These T cell receptor beta chains were read from a single sample in a study of blood T cell repertoires in COVID-19. Libraries were prepared by immunoSEQ multiplex PCR; TCRdb keeps only in-frame clonotypes and omits some of them. The sample carries around 280,000 clones, 88% recorded once. The sequencing input was peripheral blood. The receptors originated from a woman in her twenties or thirties with COVID-19, enrolled during active disease. Each CDR3 is given with its conserved first and last residue. A D gene is named only where the DNA matches it firmly. Expanded clones get a size class; other rows say once, few or many, or leave the size out.

v_gene: TRBV2; abundance: .; d_gene: TRBD1; j_gene: TRBJ2-2; CDR3nt: TGTGCCAGCAGGACAGGGGTGAACACCGGGGAGCTGTTTTTT; CDR3aa: CASRTGVNTGELFF
v_gene: TRBV4-3; abundance: .; d_gene: .; j_gene: TRBJ2-7; CDR3nt: TGCGCCAGCAGCCAAGGTTTCGGGGGCTCCTACGAGCAGTACTTC; CDR3aa: CASSQGFGGSYEQYF
v_gene: TRBV24-1; abundance: .; d_gene: .; j_gene: TRBJ1-1; CDR3nt: TGTGCCACCAGTGATTTGAGAGGAGAAGCTTTCTTT; CDR3aa: CATSDLRGEAFF
v_gene: TRBV7-9; abundance: .; d_gene: TRBD2; j_gene: TRBJ2-7; CDR3nt: TGTGCCAGCAGCATCTCAGCGGGAGGTGGGGAGCAGTACTTC; CDR3aa: CASSISAGGGEQYF
v_gene: TRBV20-1; abundance: once; d_gene: .; j_gene: TRBJ2-1; CDR3nt: TGCAGTGCAGGACTCAACAATGAGCAGTTCTTC; CDR3aa: CSAGLNNEQFF
v_gene: TRBV2; abundance: .; d_gene: TRBD2; j_gene: TRBJ2-3; CDR3nt: TGTGCCAGCAGTGAAGCAGAAGGACTAGCGAGAGGATTT; CDR3aa: CASSEAEGLARGF
v_gene: TRBV7-2; abundance: .; d_gene: TRBD1; j_gene: TRBJ2-1; CDR3nt: TGTGCCAGCAGCTTAGACAGGGGCTCCTACAATGAGCAGTTCTTC; CDR3aa: CASSLDRGSYNEQFF
v_gene: TRBV28; abundance: .; d_gene: .; j_gene: TRBJ2-7; CDR3nt: TGTGCCAGCAGTTTTGGACAGACCTACGAGCAGTACTTC; CDR3aa: CASSFGQTYEQYF
v_gene: TRBV6-2/TRBV6-3; abundance: .; d_gene: .; j_gene: TRBJ2-1; CDR3nt: TGTGCCAGCAGTTACAACGGAGGCGTCGGCCAGTTCTTC; CDR3aa: CASSYNGGVGQFF
v_gene: TRBV28; abundance: .; d_gene: .; j_gene: TRBJ1-2; CDR3nt: TGTGCCAGCAGCTCGGGGGGCTTCACCTATGGCTACACCTTC; CDR3aa: CASSSGGFTYGYTF
v_gene: TRBV2; abundance: .; d_gene: TRBD1; j_gene: TRBJ2-7; CDR3nt: TGTGCCAGCAGTCCTAGGGACAGGTCCTACGAGCAGTACTTC; CDR3aa: CASSPRDRSYEQYF
v_gene: TRBV30; abundance: .; d_gene: .; j_gene: TRBJ1-1; CDR3nt: TGTGCCTGGAACCGACACAGGAACACTGAAGCTTTCTTT; CDR3aa: CAWNRHRNTEAFF
v_gene: TRBV28; abundance: .; d_gene: .; j_gene: TRBJ1-1; CDR3nt: TGTGCCAGCAGTCCAAACATTCTTATGAACACTGAAGCTTTCTTT; CDR3aa: CASSPNILMNTEAFF
v_gene: TRBV28; abundance: .; d_gene: .; j_gene: TRBJ1-5; CDR3nt: TGTGCCAGCAGTGTAGCAGGAGGCCCCAATCAGCCCCAGCATTTT; CDR3aa: CASSVAGGPNQPQHF
v_gene: TRBV6-5; abundance: .; d_gene: TRBD2; j_gene: TRBJ2-3; CDR3nt: TGTGCCAGCATGAGCGGGAGCGCAGATACGCAGTATTTT; CDR3aa: CASMSGSADTQYF
v_gene: TRBV30; abundance: .; d_gene: .; j_gene: TRBJ1-4; CDR3nt: TGTGCCTGGAGCCTAGGGGTAATTCGGGAAAAACTGTTTTTT; CDR3aa: CAWSLGVIREKLFF
v_gene: TRBV5-5; abundance: .; d_gene: .; j_gene: TRBJ2-1; CDR3nt: TGTGCCAGCAGCCCCACGGGGAGCTCCTACAATGAGCAGTTCTTC; CDR3aa: CASSPTGSSYNEQFF
v_gene: TRBV28; abundance: .; d_gene: TRBD1; j_gene: TRBJ2-7; CDR3nt: TGTGCCAGCAGTTCCCCCCAGGGGGCGGGGAACGAGCAGTACTTC; CDR3aa: CASSSPQGAGNEQYF
v_gene: TRBV7-2; abundance: .; d_gene: TRBD2; j_gene: TRBJ2-2; CDR3nt: TGTGCCAGCAGCCTTAGCGGGAGTATCGCCGGGGAGCTGTTTTTT; CDR3aa: CASSLSGSIAGELFF
v_gene: TRBV4-3; abundance: .; d_gene: .; j_gene: TRBJ2-2; CDR3nt: TGCGCCAGCAGAAGGGCTAGCGTGACCGGGGAGCTGTTTTTT; CDR3aa: CASRRASVTGELFF
v_gene: TRBV7-2; abundance: .; d_gene: .; j_gene: TRBJ2-3; CDR3nt: TGTGCCAGCAGCTTTTTCGAGAGAATCAGCACAGATACGCAGTATTTT; CDR3aa: CASSFFERISTDTQYF
v_gene: TRBV7-2; abundance: .; d_gene: TRBD2; j_gene: TRBJ2-1; CDR3nt: TGTGCCAGCAGCTTCACATCGGGGGGTGAGCAGTTCTTC; CDR3aa: CASSFTSGGEQFF
v_gene: TRBV12-3/TRBV12-4; abundance: .; d_gene: .; j_gene: TRBJ1-2; CDR3nt: TGTGCCAGCAGTGCCGCACAGGGTTATGGCTACACCTTC; CDR3aa: CASSAAQGYGYTF